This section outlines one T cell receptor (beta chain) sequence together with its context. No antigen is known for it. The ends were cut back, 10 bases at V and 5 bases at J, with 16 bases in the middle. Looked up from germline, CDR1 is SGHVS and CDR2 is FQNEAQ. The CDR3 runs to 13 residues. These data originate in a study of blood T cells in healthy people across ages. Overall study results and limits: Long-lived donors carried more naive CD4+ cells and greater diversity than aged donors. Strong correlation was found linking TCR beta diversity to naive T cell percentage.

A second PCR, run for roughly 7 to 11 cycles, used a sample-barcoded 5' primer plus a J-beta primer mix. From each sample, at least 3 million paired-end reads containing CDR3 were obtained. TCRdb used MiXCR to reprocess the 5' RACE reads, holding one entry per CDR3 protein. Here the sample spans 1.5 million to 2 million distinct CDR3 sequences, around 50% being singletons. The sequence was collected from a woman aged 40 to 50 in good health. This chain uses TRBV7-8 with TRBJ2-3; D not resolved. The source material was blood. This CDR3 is CATIDGREDTQYF. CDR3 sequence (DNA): TGTGCCACTATCGACGGGCGTGAAGATACGCAGTATTTT.